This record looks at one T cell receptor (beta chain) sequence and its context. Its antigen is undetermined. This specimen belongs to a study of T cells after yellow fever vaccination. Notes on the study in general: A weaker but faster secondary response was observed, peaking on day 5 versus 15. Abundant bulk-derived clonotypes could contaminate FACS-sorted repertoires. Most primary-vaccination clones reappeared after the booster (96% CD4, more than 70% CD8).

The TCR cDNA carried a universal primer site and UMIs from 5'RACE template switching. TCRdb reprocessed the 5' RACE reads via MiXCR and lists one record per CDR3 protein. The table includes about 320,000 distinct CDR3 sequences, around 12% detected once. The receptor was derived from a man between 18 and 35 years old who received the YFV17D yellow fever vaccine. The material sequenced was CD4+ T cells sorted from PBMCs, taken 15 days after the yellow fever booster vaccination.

The CDR3 nucleotides are TGCAGTGCTCCCCGTCCCGCGTCTGAAGCTTTCTTT. Residues: CSAPRPASEAFF. The genes are TRBV20-1 and TRBJ1-1; D not resolved. Trimming shortened V by 5 bases and J by 6 bases, and 13 bases separated the two germline ends. Germline V gene sequence: CDR1 DFQATT, CDR2 SNEGSKA (reference sequence). The CDR3 length is 12 residues.